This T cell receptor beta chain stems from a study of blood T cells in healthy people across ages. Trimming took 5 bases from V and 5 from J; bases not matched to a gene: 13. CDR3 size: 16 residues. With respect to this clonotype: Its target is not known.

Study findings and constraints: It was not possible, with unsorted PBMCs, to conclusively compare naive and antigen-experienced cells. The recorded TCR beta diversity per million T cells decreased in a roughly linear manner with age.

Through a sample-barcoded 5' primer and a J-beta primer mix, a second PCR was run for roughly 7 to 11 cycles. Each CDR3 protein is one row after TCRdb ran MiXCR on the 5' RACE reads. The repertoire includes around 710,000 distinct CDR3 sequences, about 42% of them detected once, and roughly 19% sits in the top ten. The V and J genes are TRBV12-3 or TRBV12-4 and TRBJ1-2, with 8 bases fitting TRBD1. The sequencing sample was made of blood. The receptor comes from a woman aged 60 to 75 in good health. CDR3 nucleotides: TGTGCCAGCAGTCCAAGGAACAGACAGGGGAGGTATGGCTACACCTTC. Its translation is CASSPRNRQGRYGYTF.